This entry concerns a single T cell receptor (beta chain). The data stem from a study of blood T cell repertoires in COVID-19. Across the whole study: COVID-19 samples, acute and convalescent, were from the United States, Italy and Spain.

As originally analysed: Amplification of reference gene primers provided the estimated nucleated cell counts. The repertoire was sequenced with immunoSEQ multiplex PCR; TCRdb's copy has only in-frame clones and lacks some. The DNA was the basis for D and trimming; V, J and clone size are from that table. The sample records 25,000 to 30,000 clones, 80% being singletons. With V trimmed by 10 bases and J by 11 bases, 14 bases remained unmatched. The CDR3 is 13 residues long. The rearrangement uses TRBV12-3 or TRBV12-4 and TRBJ1-1; 9 bases fit TRBD1. The sample was peripheral blood. The TCR was taken from a woman in her sixties or seventies with acute or convalescent COVID-19. The CDR3, as DNA: TGTGCCATCTTAGTATCCGGGACAGGGATTGCTTTCTTT. Protein product: CAILVSGTGIAFF.